What follows is one T cell receptor beta chain and its context. What it binds is unknown. Reverse transcription used roughly 0.45 to 1 ug RNA and random hexamers. A multiplex approach, immunoSEQ multiplex PCR, amplified TCR beta CDR3 across 54 Vbeta and 13 Jbeta. A single record per CDR3 protein comes from TCRdb applying MiXCR to the immunoSEQ multiplex PCR reads. This sample has over 150,000 distinct CDR3 sequences, with 85% to 95% found just once. The data derive from a study of CD8 T cells in Susac syndrome. Trimming took off 6 bases at V and 4 bases at J, with 18 bases between the two ends. Germline V gene lookup returns CDR1 MNHEY and CDR2 SVGAGI. The CDR3 covers 15 residues. In blood CD8+ and CD4+ T cells, TCR beta underwent sequencing. Through negative isolation, CD4+ and CD8+ T cells were obtained, while TEMRA cells were enriched using FACS. The study, taken as a whole, reports: As acknowledged by the study, its TCR sequencing and HLA analysis included a relatively small number of individuals.

This clonotype originated in a human donor with multiple sclerosis. The rearrangement links TRBV6-5 to TRBJ2-5; TRBD1 or TRBD2 may be the D gene (5 bases each). Sequencing used CD4+ T cells from PBMCs. CDR3 DNA sequence: TGTGCCAGCAGGTACAACGGGGCCATGGCAGAGACCCAGTACTTC. Its translation is CASRYNGAMAETQYF.